This T cell receptor beta chain was recovered during a study of siplizumab effects on memory and regulatory T cells. Study-wide points: Treatment with siplizumab left mappable alloreactive CD4+ clones averaging around 69% Treg-derived, compared with roughly 26% in controls. Unstimulated naive T cells seemed to show more diversity than memory cells did, and they also seemed to be among the major contributors to the alloresponse.

Points on this clone: The antigen remains undetermined.

Data came from immunoSEQ multiplex PCR; TCRdb stores just in-frame clones and leaves some out. The sample includes around 100,000 clones, 94% seen only once; the top ten take approximately 0.31%. The TCR sequence derives from a human donor in good health. Sequenced input: non-Treg CD4+ T cells sorted from blood.

CDR3 DNA: TGTGCCTGGAGTCAGGGAGGGCGCCAGGAACGGTGGTACTTC. As protein: CAWSQGGRQERWYF. The chain joins TRBV30 to TRBJ2-7; 7 bases are shared with TRBD2. V lost 2 bases to trimming and J lost 12 bases; unmatched junction nucleotides: 16. From germline, CDR1 is GTSNPN and CDR2 SVGIG (reference sequence). The CDR3 is made up of 14 amino acids.